A single sample is the source of the 32 T cell receptor beta chains below, sequenced in a study of cytomegalovirus exposure and HLA in healthy donors (dated by TCRdb to about 2017). The library was built by means of the immunoSEQ multiplex PCR assay. The multiplex PCR relied on a mix of 60 forward primers for TCR Vbeta segments and 13 reverse primers for TCR Jbeta segments. TCRdb carries this immuneACCESS record with in-frame sequences only. Its versions omit some clonotypes, under half of them owing to an unresolved V gene in the studies checked, with the rest unexplained. Recorded for this sample are some 140,000 clones; 65% to 80% of them occurred a single time. Of the sample, roughly 8.8% is held by the ten largest clones. The sequencing input was PBMCs. These receptors were obtained from a woman aged 45-65 years in good health and CMV-seropositive.

The chain combines TRBV10-3 with TRBJ1-2, with D maybe TRBD1 (6 bases). V lost 10 bases, J lost 3 bases, and 12 bases lay in between. Germline CDR1 is ENHRY and CDR2 is SYGVKD. The CDR3 covers 12 residues. CDR3 coding DNA: TGTGCCAGCGCGGGGGCGGACTATGGCTACACCTTC. It specifies CASAGADYGYTF.

The chain carries TRBV6-5 and TRBJ1-3, with 7 bases lining up with TRBD1. The V and J ends lost 2 bases and 12 bases, in that order; junction bases with no gene match: 10. Germline CDR1 reads MNHEY; CDR2 reads SVGAGI. CDR3 length: 14 amino acids. The CDR3 region has the DNA TGTGCCAGCAGTTACCCGGACAGGCTTTTTCTCATATATTTT. Translated, it gives CASSYPDRLFLIYF.

V and J are TRBV2 and TRBJ2-1; 8 bases match TRBD2. Germline trimming cut 2 bases from V and 7 bases from J; bases unmatched to any gene: 7. Germline-derived CDR1 and CDR2 are SNHLY and FYNNEI. This CDR3 spans 15 amino acids. DNA of the CDR3: TGTGCCAGCAGTGAAAGGTCGGGGGGGCTGAATGAGCAGTTCTTC. Amino acids: CASSERSGGLNEQFF.

The chain recombines TRBV5-1 with TRBJ2-3; 7 bases match TRBD1. Germline lookup yields CDR1 SGHRS and CDR2 YFSETQ. Losses at the gene ends were 7 bases for V and 1 base for J; bases not matched to a gene: 9. CDR3 size: 15 residues. The CDR3 protein is CASRDTGDGTDTQYF. CDR3 DNA: TGCGCCAGCCGCGACACAGGGGATGGCACAGATACGCAGTATTTT.

This clone was counted once. The rearrangement links TRBV11-2 to TRBJ2-7; 8 bases are a match to TRBD1. The J segment lost 4 bases and the V segment lost 5 bases, leaving 10 bases of the junction unmatched. The CDR3 covers 15 residues. Germline CDR1 reads SGHAT; CDR2 reads FQNNGV. Here the CDR3 reads CASSQRQGLSYEQYF. The CDR3 nucleotides are TGTGCCAGCAGCCAACGACAGGGGCTAAGTTACGAGCAGTACTTC.

The chain employs TRBV5-5 and TRBJ1-6; D is unclear. CDR1 is SGHKS, CDR2 YYEKEE, per germline (reference sequence). The CDR3 loop spans 13 amino acids. Trimming took off 7 bases at V and 6 bases at J, with 11 bases between the two ends. CDR3 residues: CASGLEGNSPLHF. CDR3 bases: TGTGCCAGCGGGCTGGAGGGTAATTCACCCCTCCACTTT.

The chain joins TRBV11-1 to TRBJ1-3; D not resolved. In germline, CDR1 is SGHAT, CDR2 FQDESV (reference sequence). V gave up 3 bases and J gave up 4 bases, with 10 bases separating them. CDR3 length: 14 residues. The CDR3 bases are TGTGCCAGCAGCTTCACCAACATCGGAAACACCATATATTTT. Protein: CASSFTNIGNTIYF. Filled out from reference TRBV11-1 and TRBJ1-3, the complete variable domain reads EAEVAQSPRYKITEKSQAVAFWCDPISGHATLYWYRQILGQGPELLVQFQDESVVDDSQLPKDRFSAERLKGVDSTLKIQPAELGDSAMYLCASSFTNIGNTIYFGEGSWLTVV.

The J gene is TRBJ1-1, the V gene TRBV4-1, with a tentative D call TRBD1 (5 bases). With 1 base removed from V and 1 base from J, the gap between germline ends came to 10 bases. From germline, CDR1 is MGHRA and CDR2 YSYEKL. This CDR3 is 15 amino acids long. In nucleotides, the CDR3 is TGCGCCAGCAGCCAAGCAATGGACAAGAACACTGAAGCTTTCTTT. Its protein product is CASSQAMDKNTEAFF.

The CDR3 DNA sequence: TGTGCCAGCAGTCGCTTAAACGCCGGGAACACTGAAGCTTTCTTT. Amino acid sequence: CASSRLNAGNTEAFF. The rearrangement links TRBV27 to TRBJ1-1, with D hard to call. CDR3 length equals 15 residues. Germline CDR1 reads MNHEY; CDR2 reads SMNVEV (reference sequence). V was clipped by 5 bases and J by 1 base, with 14 bases between them.

The chain couples TRBV19 to TRBJ1-2; tentatively, D is TRBD1 (5 bases). This CDR3 has 13 residues. V was cut by 7 bases and J by 2 bases, with 11 bases left in between. Germline CDR1 is LNHDA and CDR2 is SQIVND (reference sequence). CDR3 sequence reads: CASTPGENYGYTF. CDR3 in DNA: TGTGCCAGTACCCCGGGGGAAAACTATGGCTACACCTTC.

V and J are TRBV6-1 and TRBJ2-3; 12 bases map to TRBD2. V was pared by 4 bases and J by 4 bases, with 6 bases of the junction left unmatched. Germline V gene sequence: CDR1 MNHNS, CDR2 SASEGT. This CDR3 is built from 16 residues. The CDR3 DNA reads as TGTGCCAGCAGTGGGAGACTAGCGGGGGACGCAGATACGCAGTATTTT. Its protein product is CASSGRLAGDADTQYF.

The CDR3 loop is CASLRVEDSNQPQHF. CDR3 bases: TGTGCCAGCTTAAGGGTGGAGGATAGCAATCAGCCCCAGCATTTT. The gene calls are TRBV6-6 and TRBJ1-5; no clear D. Germline-derived CDR1 and CDR2 are MNHNY and SVGAGI (reference sequence). There are 15 residues in the CDR3. V was clipped by 8 bases and J by 0 bases, with 14 bases between them.

This clone has only one observation. The gene calls are TRBV6-1 and TRBJ1-5, with TRBD1 identical over 10 bases. The CDR3 runs 15 residues. Unmatched junction bases numbered 5, after V lost 1 base and J lost 8 bases. Germline V gives CDR1 MNHNS, CDR2 SASEGT. The CDR3 sequence: CASSEVRQGAKPQHF. The DNA for the CDR3 is TGTGCCAGCAGTGAAGTGAGACAGGGGGCGAAGCCCCAGCATTTT.

The gene calls are TRBV18 and TRBJ1-1, with 7 bases fitting TRBD1. Germline trimming cut 1 base from V and 7 bases from J; bases unmatched to any gene: 3. CDR1 and CDR2 (germline): KGHSH, LQKENI. There are 13 residues in the CDR3. The CDR3 DNA follows: TGTGCCAGCTCACCACGACAGGGTAATGAAGCTTTCTTT. It encodes CASSPRQGNEAFF.

The chain carries TRBV7-9 and TRBJ1-4, with 8 bases that match TRBD1. CDR3 size: 14 residues. The germline CDR1 and CDR2 sequences are SEHNR and FQNEAQ (reference sequence). The V gene end was trimmed by 3 bases and the J gene end by 8 bases; junction bases not matched to a gene: 5. The CDR3 DNA sequence: TGTGCCAGCAGCTTGACAGGGGAACGGGAAAAACTGTTTTTT. Protein: CASSLTGEREKLFF.

The chain uses TRBV9 and TRBJ2-2; 8 bases are a match to TRBD2. There are 16 residues in the CDR3. Germline assignment: CDR1 SGDLS and CDR2 YYNGEE. Trimming removed 0 bases from V and 6 bases from J; junction bases left unmatched: 7. The CDR3 nucleotides are TGTGCCAGCAGCGTAGCGGGGGGGAGGATTTCCGGGGAGCTGTTTTTT. Its translation is CASSVAGGRISGELFF.

This clone was recorded once. This sequence joins TRBV19 and TRBJ1-2; the match to TRBD1 covers 7 bases. The CDR3 length is 14 residues. Germline V gene sequence: CDR1 LNHDA, CDR2 SQIVND (reference sequence). V lost 5 bases, J lost 7 bases, and 10 bases stayed unmatched. CDR3 loop: CASSEQTGISGYTF. In nucleotides, the CDR3 is TGTGCCAGTAGTGAACAGACAGGGATCAGTGGCTACACCTTC.

A word on this clone: Mismatch with germline at one junction end may stem from a read error. The CDR3 DNA follows: TGCGCCAGCCGCTTGTCCCTCCAGGGTGGGGAAAAACTGTTTTTT. Translating it yields CASRLSLQGGEKLFF. The rearrangement uses TRBV5-1 and TRBJ1-4; TRBD1 might be the D (5 bases). Germline CDR1 and CDR2: SGHRS and YFSETQ. The length of the CDR3 is 15 residues.

The chain is built from TRBV2 and TRBJ1-3, with 9 bases identical to TRBD1. The V segment lost 5 bases and the J segment 4 bases; nucleotides outside the gene matches: 9. Germline V gene lookup returns CDR1 SNHLY and CDR2 FYNNEI. This CDR3 has 16 residues. CDR3 sequence: CASSPTETGGGNTIYF. CDR3 bases: TGTGCCAGCAGTCCGACGGAGACAGGGGGGGGAAACACCATATATTTT.

This clone was counted between two and nine times. The chain uses TRBV9 and TRBJ1-5, with D tentatively TRBD1 (5 bases). This CDR3 has 15 residues. V shed 0 bases and J shed 2 bases, with 9 bases lying between them. The germline gives CDR1 SGDLS, CDR2 YYNGEE. Here the CDR3 DNA reads TGTGCCAGCAGCGTAGGTTGGGGGGGCAATCAGCCCCAGCATTTT. Amino acids: CASSVGWGGNQPQHF.

V is TRBV9 and J is TRBJ2-1; 10 bases align to TRBD2. The CDR3 has 16 amino acids. Unmatched junction bases numbered 12, after V lost 3 bases and J lost 9 bases. Germline V gene sequence: CDR1 SGDLS, CDR2 YYNGEE. CDR3 sequence: CASSAPSSGGAAEQFF. The DNA of the CDR3 is TGTGCCAGCAGCGCCCCCTCCAGCGGGGGGGCCGCTGAGCAGTTCTTC.

The chain has TRBV4-2 and TRBJ1-6; the D is unclear. Trimming removed 3 bases from V and 8 bases from J, with 5 bases in between. Germline V lookup: CDR1 LGHNA, CDR2 YNFKEQ. The CDR3 is 12 residues long. The CDR3 nucleotides are TGTGCCAGCAGCCAGGCCGATTCACCCCTCCACTTT. This encodes CASSQADSPLHF.

J is TRBJ2-1 and V is TRBV11-2; D might be TRBD1 (6 bases). This CDR3 comprises 13 residues. V gave up 5 bases and J gave up 9 bases, with 14 bases separating them. The germline V gene encodes CDR1 SGHAT and CDR2 FQNNGV. Here the CDR3 reads CASSPGVGGEQFF. In DNA form, the CDR3 reads TGTGCCAGCAGCCCAGGGGTCGGAGGTGAGCAGTTCTTC.

This clone was counted a single time. This sequence joins TRBV7-2 and TRBJ1-2; 7 bases map to TRBD1. Trimming cost V 5 bases and J 10 bases; bases outside gene matches: 10. There are 13 residues in the CDR3. Germline V gives CDR1 SGHTA, CDR2 FQGNSA. The CDR3 is CASSQDRDGPYTF. The CDR3 DNA sequence: TGTGCCAGCAGCCAAGACAGGGACGGGCCCTACACCTTC.

This chain connects TRBV18 to TRBJ2-5, with D possibly being TRBD1 (5 bases). Germline V gives CDR1 KGHSH, CDR2 LQKENI. This CDR3 is 16 amino acids long. Trimming shortened V by 3 bases and J by 3 bases, and 17 bases separated the two germline ends. The CDR3 nucleotides read TGTGCCAGCTCACCCTTCCAGGGTACCTCTGAAGAGACCCAGTACTTC. This codes for CASSPFQGTSEETQYF.

The chain carries TRBV6-6 and TRBJ2-5; 14 bases are shared with TRBD2. The CDR3 is 16 residues long. CDR1 MNHNY and CDR2 SVGAGI come from the germline V gene (reference sequence). The trim removed 1 base at V and 3 bases at J, leaving 1 base unmatched. The CDR3 DNA follows: TGTGCCAGCAGTTACTTGGGACTAGCGGGGGAAGAGACCCAGTACTTC. Translation gives CASSYLGLAGEETQYF.

The chain carries TRBV6-5 and TRBJ1-2; tentatively, D is TRBD1 (5 bases). This CDR3 is built from 13 residues. Germline loops: CDR1 MNHEY, CDR2 SVGAGI. V was cut by 6 bases and J by 7 bases, with 15 bases left in between. The CDR3 reads CASSRAVGPGYTF. CDR3 in DNA: TGTGCCAGCAGCCGAGCCGTGGGGCCTGGCTACACCTTC.

This sequence joins TRBV28 and TRBJ1-2; 7 positions match TRBD1. Trimming took 2 bases from V and 4 from J; bases not matched to a gene: 4. CDR3 length: 14 residues. The V gene's germline CDR1 is MDHEN and CDR2 SYDVKM. CDR3 nucleotides: TGTGCCAGCAGTTTAGACAGGGACCTCTATGGCTACACCTTC. Translated, it gives CASSLDRDLYGYTF.

This clone was found once. The chain is built from TRBV7-2 and TRBJ2-2; D not certain. The CDR3 extends over 15 amino acids. Between the trimmed V and J ends, which lost 1 base and 4 bases, there was a span of 10 bases. CDR1 SGHTA and CDR2 FQGNSA come from the germline V gene. The CDR3 reads CASSLGAEGTGELFF. The CDR3 coding sequence is TGTGCCAGCAGCTTAGGGGCAGAAGGCACCGGGGAGCTGTTTTTT.

The chain joins TRBV5-1 to TRBJ2-2, with unresolved D. Per the germline V gene, CDR1 is SGHRS and CDR2 is YFSETQ. Trimming removed 5 bases from V and 5 bases from J, with 7 bases in between. The CDR3 has 12 amino acids. Here the CDR3 reads CASSVSTGELFF. In DNA, the CDR3 is TGCGCCAGCAGTGTCTCGACCGGGGAGCTGTTTTTT.

This chain links TRBV9 with TRBJ2-2; 10 bases are shared with TRBD1. CDR3 length equals 16 residues. Germline assignment: CDR1 SGDLS and CDR2 YYNGEE. The ends lost 4 bases at V and 5 bases at J; junction bases unmatched: 8. This CDR3 reads CASSPRGTGATGELFF. DNA for the CDR3: TGTGCCAGCAGCCCTAGGGGGACAGGGGCGACCGGGGAGCTGTTTTTT.

V gene TRBV5-4 combines with J gene TRBJ2-7; 9 bases agree with TRBD2. CDR3 length equals 16 residues. Per the germline V gene, CDR1 is SGHNT and CDR2 is YYREEE (reference sequence). Trimming removed 4 bases from V and 0 bases from J; junction bases left unmatched: 8. CDR3 nucleotide sequence: TGTGCCAGCAGCGGGTTCAAGCGGGGGGTCTCCTACGAGCAGTACTTC. This sequence encodes CASSGFKRGVSYEQYF.